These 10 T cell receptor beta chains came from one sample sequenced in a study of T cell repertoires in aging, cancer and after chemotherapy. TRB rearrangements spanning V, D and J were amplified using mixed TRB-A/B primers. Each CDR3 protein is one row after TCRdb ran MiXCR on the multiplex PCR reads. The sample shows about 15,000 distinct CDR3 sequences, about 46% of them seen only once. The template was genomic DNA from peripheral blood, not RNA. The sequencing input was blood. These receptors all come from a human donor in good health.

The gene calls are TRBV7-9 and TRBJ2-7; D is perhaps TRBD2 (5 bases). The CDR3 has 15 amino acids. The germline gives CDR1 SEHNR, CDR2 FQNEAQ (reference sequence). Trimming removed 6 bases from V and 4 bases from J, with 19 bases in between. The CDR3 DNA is TGTGCCAGCAGGACCCTCGGGGAGACAAGATACGAGCAGTACTTC. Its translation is CASRTLGETRYEQYF.

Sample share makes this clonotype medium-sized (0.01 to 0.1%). The CDR3 here is CSVDRDRGGETQYF. The CDR3 DNA reads as TGCAGCGTTGACCGGGACAGGGGAGGAGAGACCCAGTACTTC. The chain carries TRBV29-1 and TRBJ2-5; 10 bases map to TRBD1. CDR1 is SQVTM and CDR2 is ANQGSEA in the germline V gene. The CDR3 has 14 residues. V gave up 3 bases and J gave up 4 bases; unmatched junction bases: 5.

Here the CDR3 reads CASSLEDRSQYF. CDR3 in DNA: TGTGCCAGCAGCTTGGAAGATAGGTCCCAGTACTTC. V gene TRBV5-4 combines with J gene TRBJ2-5; the D is unclear. The CDR3 covers 12 residues. The V and J ends lost 0 bases and 9 bases respectively, with 9 bases between them. The germline V gene has CDR1 SGHNT and CDR2 YYREEE (reference sequence).

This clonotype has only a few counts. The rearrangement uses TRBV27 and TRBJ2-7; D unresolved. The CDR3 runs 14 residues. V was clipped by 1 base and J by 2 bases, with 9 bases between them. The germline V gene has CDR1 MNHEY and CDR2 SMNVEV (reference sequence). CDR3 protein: CASSLLGPPYEQYF. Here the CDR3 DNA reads TGTGCCAGCAGTTTATTAGGACCCCCCTACGAGCAGTACTTC.

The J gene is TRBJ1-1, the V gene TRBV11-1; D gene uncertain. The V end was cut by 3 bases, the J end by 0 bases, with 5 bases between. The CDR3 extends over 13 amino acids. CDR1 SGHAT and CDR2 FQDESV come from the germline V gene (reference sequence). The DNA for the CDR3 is TGTGCCAGCAGCTTGAACGTGAACACTGAAGCTTTCTTT. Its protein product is CASSLNVNTEAFF.

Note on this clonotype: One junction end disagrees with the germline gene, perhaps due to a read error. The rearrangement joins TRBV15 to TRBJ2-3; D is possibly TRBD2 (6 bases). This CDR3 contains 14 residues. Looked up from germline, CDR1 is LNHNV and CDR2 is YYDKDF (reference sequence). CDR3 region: CVTSRNSGTDTQYF. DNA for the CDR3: TGTGTCACCAGCAGGAACAGCGGGACAGATACGCAGTATTTT. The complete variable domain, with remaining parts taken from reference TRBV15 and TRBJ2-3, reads DAMVIQNPRYQVTQFGKPVTLSCSQTLNHNVMYWYQQKSSQAPKLLFHYYDKDFNNEADTPDNFQSRRPNTSFCFLDIRSPGLGDTAMYLCVTSRNSGTDTQYFGPGTRLTVL.

This CDR3 reads CASRRGQGMNEQFF. CDR3 DNA: TGTGCCAGCCGTCGCGGACAGGGAATGAATGAGCAGTTCTTC. V gene TRBV19 combines with J gene TRBJ2-1, with TRBD1 matching 8 bases. Unmatched junction bases numbered 11, after V lost 9 bases and J lost 7 bases. The CDR3 covers 14 residues. CDR1 and CDR2 (germline): LNHDA, SQIVND (reference sequence).

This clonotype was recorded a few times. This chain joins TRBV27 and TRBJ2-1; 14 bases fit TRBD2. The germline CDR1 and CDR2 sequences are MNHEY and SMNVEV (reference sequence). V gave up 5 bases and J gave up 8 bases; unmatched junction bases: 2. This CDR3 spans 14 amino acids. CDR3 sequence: CASSPGLAGDEQFF. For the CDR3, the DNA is TGTGCCAGCAGTCCGGGACTAGCGGGAGATGAGCAGTTCTTC.

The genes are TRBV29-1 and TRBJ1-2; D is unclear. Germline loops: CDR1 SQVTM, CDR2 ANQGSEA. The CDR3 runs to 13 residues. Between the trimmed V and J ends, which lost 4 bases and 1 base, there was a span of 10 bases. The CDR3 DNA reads TGCAGCGTTGTAGTGCGGAGTAACTATGGCTACACCTTC. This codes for CSVVVRSNYGYTF.

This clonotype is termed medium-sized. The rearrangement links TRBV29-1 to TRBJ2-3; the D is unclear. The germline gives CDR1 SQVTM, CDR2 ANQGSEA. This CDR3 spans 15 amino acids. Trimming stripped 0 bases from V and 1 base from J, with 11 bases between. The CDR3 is CSVEDPSRGTDTQYF. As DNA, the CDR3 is TGCAGCGTTGAAGATCCCAGTCGCGGCACAGATACGCAGTATTTT.